The source of this T cell receptor beta chain is a study of cytomegalovirus exposure and HLA in healthy donors. V lost 4 bases and J lost 7, with 16 bases in between. Germline lookup yields CDR1 SQVTM and CDR2 ANQGSEA. The CDR3 has 13 amino acids. Assay: immunoSEQ multiplex PCR; the TCRdb copy retains only in-frame clones and omits some. The sample consists of under 200,000 clones, roughly 96% of them appearing once. The receptor was derived from a woman younger than 30 in good health and CMV-seronegative. The V and J genes are TRBV29-1 and TRBJ1-2, with unresolved D. Source material: PBMCs. This chain's CDR3 is CSVARRSMGGYTF. As DNA, the CDR3 is TGCAGCGTTGCTCGGCGGTCAATGGGTGGCTACACCTTC.